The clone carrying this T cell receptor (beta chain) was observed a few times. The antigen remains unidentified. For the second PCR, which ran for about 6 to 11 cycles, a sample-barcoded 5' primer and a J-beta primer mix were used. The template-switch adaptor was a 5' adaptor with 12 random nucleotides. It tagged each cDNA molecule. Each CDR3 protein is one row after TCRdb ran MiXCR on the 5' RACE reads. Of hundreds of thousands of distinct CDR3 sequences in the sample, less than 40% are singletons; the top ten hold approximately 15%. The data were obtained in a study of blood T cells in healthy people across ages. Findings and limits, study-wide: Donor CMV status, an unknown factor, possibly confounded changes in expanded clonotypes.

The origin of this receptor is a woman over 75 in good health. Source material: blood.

Here the CDR3 reads CASPPNPGNYGYTF. In DNA, the CDR3 is TGTGCCAGCCCCCCGAACCCAGGGAACTATGGCTACACCTTC. The chain joins TRBV2 to TRBJ1-2; tentatively, D is TRBD1 (5 bases). Germline V gene data show CDR1 as SNHLY and CDR2 as FYNNEI. This CDR3 region has 14 residues. Trimming took 8 bases from V and 2 from J, leaving 15 bases between them.